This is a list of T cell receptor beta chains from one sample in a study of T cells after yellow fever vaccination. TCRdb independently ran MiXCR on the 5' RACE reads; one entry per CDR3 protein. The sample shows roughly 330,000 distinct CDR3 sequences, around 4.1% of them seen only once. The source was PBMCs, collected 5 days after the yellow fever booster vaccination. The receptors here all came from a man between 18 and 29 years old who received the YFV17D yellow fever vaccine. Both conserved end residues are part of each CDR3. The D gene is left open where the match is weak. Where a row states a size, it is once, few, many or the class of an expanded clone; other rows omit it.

CDR3aa: CASSQSIEAFF
CDR3nt: TGTGCCAGCAGCCAATCTATTGAAGCTTTCTTT
j_gene: TRBJ1-1
len: 11
abundance: few
d_gene: NA
v_gene: TRBV3-1

CDR3aa: CSVEEIQGTYEQYF
CDR3nt: TGCAGCGTTGAAGAGATACAGGGAACCTACGAGCAGTACTTC
j_gene: TRBJ2-7
len: 14
abundance: few
d_gene: NA
v_gene: TRBV29-1

CDR3aa: CSSRQGWNTEAFF
CDR3nt: TGCAGTTCGCGACAGGGGTGGAACACTGAAGCTTTCTTT
j_gene: TRBJ1-1
len: 13
abundance: many
d_gene: TRBD1
v_gene: TRBV20-1

CDR3aa: CASSQRQGYNEQFF
CDR3nt: TGTGCCAGCAGCCAGCGACAGGGCTACAATGAGCAGTTCTTC
j_gene: TRBJ2-1
len: 14
abundance: many
d_gene: TRBD1
v_gene: TRBV14

CDR3aa: CASSLSLSAPGNTIYF
CDR3nt: TGTGCCAGCAGTTTATCCCTCTCCGCTCCTGGAAACACCATATATTTT
j_gene: TRBJ1-3
len: 16
abundance: NA
d_gene: NA
v_gene: TRBV27

CDR3aa: CASSVSLGGIKAFF
CDR3nt: TGCGCCAGCAGCGTTTCCCTCGGGGGGATTAAAGCTTTCTTT
j_gene: TRBJ1-1
len: 14
abundance: many
d_gene: NA
v_gene: TRBV5-1

CDR3aa: CASSSLGQPDSPLHF
CDR3nt: TGCGCCAGCAGCTCACTGGGACAGCCAGATTCACCCCTCCACTTT
j_gene: TRBJ1-6
len: 15
abundance: NA
d_gene: TRBD1
v_gene: TRBV5-1

CDR3aa: CASSVRTSGATGELFF
CDR3nt: TGTGCCAGCAGTGTCAGGACTAGCGGGGCGACCGGGGAGCTGTTTTTT
j_gene: TRBJ2-2
len: 16
abundance: many
d_gene: TRBD2
v_gene: TRBV9

CDR3aa: CASSSGQDNEQFF
CDR3nt: TGTGCCAGCAGCTCGGGACAGGACAATGAGCAGTTCTTC
j_gene: TRBJ2-1
len: 13
abundance: few
d_gene: TRBD1
v_gene: TRBV7-3

CDR3aa: CAWSEGFGANVLTF
CDR3nt: TGTGCCTGGAGTGAGGGGTTTGGGGCCAACGTCCTGACTTTC
j_gene: TRBJ2-6
len: 14
abundance: NA
d_gene: NA
v_gene: TRBV30

CDR3aa: CASSQEEVDQPQHF
CDR3nt: TGCGCCAGCAGCCAAGAGGAGGTGGATCAGCCCCAGCATTTT
j_gene: TRBJ1-5
len: 14
abundance: few
d_gene: NA
v_gene: TRBV4-1

CDR3aa: CASSREAYNSPLHF
CDR3nt: TGTGCCAGCAGCAGGGAGGCCTATAATTCACCCCTCCACTTT
j_gene: TRBJ1-6
len: 14
abundance: NA
d_gene: NA
v_gene: TRBV9

CDR3aa: CSARDAASSYEQYF
CDR3nt: TGCAGTGCTAGAGACGCCGCGAGCTCCTACGAGCAGTACTTC
j_gene: TRBJ2-7
len: 14
abundance: many
d_gene: NA
v_gene: TRBV20-1

CDR3aa: CASSLKVNQPQHF
CDR3nt: TGTGCCAGCAGCTTAAAGGTCAATCAGCCCCAGCATTTT
j_gene: TRBJ1-5
len: 13
abundance: NA
d_gene: NA
v_gene: TRBV7-9

CDR3aa: CASSLTEDRLAFF
CDR3nt: TGTGCCAGCAGCCTAACGGAGGACAGGCTAGCTTTCTTT
j_gene: TRBJ1-1
len: 13
abundance: NA
d_gene: TRBD1
v_gene: TRBV5-4

CDR3aa: CASSLSHASNGNTIYF
CDR3nt: TGTGCCAGCAGTTTATCCCACGCGAGTAATGGAAACACCATATATTTT
j_gene: TRBJ1-3
len: 16
abundance: NA
d_gene: NA
v_gene: TRBV27

CDR3aa: CASSPLGRGEQFF
CDR3nt: TGTGCCAGCAGCCCCCTCGGGCGGGGTGAGCAGTTCTTC
j_gene: TRBJ2-1
len: 13
abundance: NA
d_gene: NA
v_gene: TRBV3-1

CDR3aa: CASSLPRRDDEQFF
CDR3nt: TGTGCCAGCAGCCTCCCCCGCAGGGACGATGAGCAGTTCTTC
j_gene: TRBJ2-1
len: 14
abundance: NA
d_gene: NA
v_gene: TRBV7-6

CDR3aa: CASQDGSDEQYF
CDR3nt: TGCGCCAGCCAGGACGGATCCGACGAGCAGTACTTC
j_gene: TRBJ2-7
len: 12
abundance: NA
d_gene: NA
v_gene: TRBV10-2

CDR3aa: CASTPGGASNQPQHF
CDR3nt: TGTGCCAGCACACCCGGGGGGGCGAGCAATCAGCCCCAGCATTTT
j_gene: TRBJ1-5
len: 15
abundance: few
d_gene: NA
v_gene: TRBV6-6

CDR3aa: CASSTVGWETQYF
CDR3nt: TGTGCCAGCAGCACGGTGGGGTGGGAGACCCAGTACTTC
j_gene: TRBJ2-5
len: 13
abundance: many
d_gene: NA
v_gene: TRBV7-2

CDR3aa: CASSITGGGETQYF
CDR3nt: TGTGCCAGTAGTATAACAGGGGGCGGAGAGACCCAGTACTTC
j_gene: TRBJ2-5
len: 14
abundance: many
d_gene: TRBD1
v_gene: TRBV19

CDR3aa: CASSQVAEKLFF
CDR3nt: TGCGCCAGCAGCCAAGTGGCTGAAAAACTGTTTTTT
j_gene: TRBJ1-4
len: 12
abundance: many
d_gene: NA
v_gene: TRBV4-1

CDR3aa: CASSLGGQGLADTQYF
CDR3nt: TGCGCCAGCAGCTTGGGGGGACAGGGCCTGGCAGATACGCAGTATTTT
j_gene: TRBJ2-3
len: 16
abundance: NA
d_gene: TRBD1
v_gene: TRBV5-1

CDR3aa: CASTSGGGTVGETQYF
CDR3nt: TGTGCCAGCACTTCAGGGGGCGGGACAGTGGGAGAGACCCAGTACTTC
j_gene: TRBJ2-5
len: 16
abundance: few
d_gene: TRBD1
v_gene: TRBV9

CDR3aa: CASTFFDEQFF
CDR3nt: TGTGCCAGCACTTTTTTCGACGAGCAGTTCTTC
j_gene: TRBJ2-1
len: 11
abundance: NA
d_gene: NA
v_gene: TRBV5-4

CDR3aa: CSAIRGVTGNEQFF
CDR3nt: TGCAGTGCTATCAGGGGTGTGACGGGCAATGAGCAGTTCTTC
j_gene: TRBJ2-1
len: 14
abundance: many
d_gene: NA
v_gene: TRBV20-1

CDR3aa: CASTNPGTGATDTQYF
CDR3nt: TGCGCCAGCACCAACCCCGGGACAGGCGCCACAGATACGCAGTATTTT
j_gene: TRBJ2-3
len: 16
abundance: many
d_gene: TRBD1
v_gene: TRBV5-1

CDR3aa: CSASRMNTEAFF
CDR3nt: TGCAGCGCGTCAAGAATGAACACTGAAGCTTTCTTT
j_gene: TRBJ1-1
len: 12
abundance: few
d_gene: NA
v_gene: TRBV29-1